The sequence of this T cell receptor beta chain was determined in a study of T cell responses to AZD1222 COVID-19 vaccine. Whole-study results and caveats: When two AZD1222 doses had been given, Spike-specific TCR breadth and depth rose. Clonal diversity was possibly underestimated, and the donors were mostly white British, with more females.

Second-dose intervals near 4 or 12 weeks were combined. Regarding this clone: Its antigen is currently unknown.

Using immunoSEQ multiplex PCR, the repertoire was profiled, and TCRdb retains in-frame clones only, with some absent. Counted here are 90,000 or so clones, 89% occurring once; the ten biggest clones make up approximately 5.3%. This CDR3 region has 16 residues. The germline CDR1 and CDR2 sequences are MNHEY and SVGAGI. V was clipped by 3 bases and J by 1 base, with 15 bases between them. The sequenced sample was peripheral blood, obtained 28 days after the second AZD1222 dose. The source of this sequence is an adult who received the AZD1222 COVID-19 vaccine. The chain couples TRBV6-5 to TRBJ1-1, with D unclear. The CDR3 DNA sequence: TGTGCCAGCAGTTATTTCAGAGGACTTGCGAACACTGAAGCTTTCTTT. Translating gives CASSYFRGLANTEAFF.